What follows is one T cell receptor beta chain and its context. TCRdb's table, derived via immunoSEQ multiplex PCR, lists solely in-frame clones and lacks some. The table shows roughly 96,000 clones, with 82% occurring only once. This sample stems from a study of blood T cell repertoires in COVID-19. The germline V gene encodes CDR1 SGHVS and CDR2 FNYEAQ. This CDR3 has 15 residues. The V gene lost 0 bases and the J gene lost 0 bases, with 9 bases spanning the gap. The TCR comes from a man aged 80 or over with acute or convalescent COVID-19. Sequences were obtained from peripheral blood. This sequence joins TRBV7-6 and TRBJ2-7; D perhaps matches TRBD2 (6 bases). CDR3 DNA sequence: TGTGCCAGCAGCTTAGCGGGTAGCGGCTCCTACGAGCAGTACTTC. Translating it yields CASSLAGSGSYEQYF. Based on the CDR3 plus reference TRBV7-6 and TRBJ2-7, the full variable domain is GAGVSQSPRYKVTKRGQDVALRCDPISGHVSLYWYRQALGQGPEFLTYFNYEAQQDKSGLPNDRFSAERPEGSISTLTIQRTEQRDSAMYRCASSLAGSGSYEQYFGPGTRLTVT.